This T cell receptor beta chain was identified in a study of shared clonotypes between healthy human individuals. Deletions cut 6 bases from V and 2 bases from J, with 10 bases between. The CDR3 has 13 amino acids. CDR1 is WNHNN, CDR2 SYGVQD, per germline (reference sequence). The table came from immunoSEQ multiplex PCR; TCRdb's copy has only in-frame clones and leaves some out. Of over a million clones listed, 96% were seen once; the top ten hold about 1%. The sequenced sample was naive CD4+ T cells sorted from blood. Sample subset: CD45RA+ positively selected. The receptor was derived from a young man in good health. The rearrangement uses TRBV10-1 and TRBJ1-1; D might be TRBD1 (5 bases). CDR3 amino acids: CASSPGPNTEAFF. CDR3 DNA: TGCGCCAGCAGCCCAGGGCCCAACACTGAAGCTTTCTTT.